The present T cell receptor beta chain was sequenced within a study of control samples from healthy donors and cancer patients. The method was immunoSEQ multiplex PCR; TCRdb's version includes in-frame clones alone and lacks a portion of them. The sample lists 75,000 to 100,000 clones; about nine tenths were seen once. This CDR3 region has 19 residues. The V gene end was trimmed by 3 bases and the J gene end by 0 bases; junction bases not matched to a gene: 6. Per the germline V gene, CDR1 is LNHDA and CDR2 is SQIVND (reference sequence). This chain connects TRBV19 to TRBJ2-2, with 14 bases aligning to TRBD2. This receptor was identified in a human donor in good health. The donor label of this sample is uncertain. The specimen sequenced was blood. CDR3 nucleotide sequence: TGTGCCAGTAGTATCGGACTAGCGGGGGGACTAACGAACACCGGGGAGCTGTTTTTT. It translates to CASSIGLAGGLTNTGELFF.